The 10 T cell receptor beta chains below all came from one sample that was sequenced in a study of OX40 agonist ivuxolimab in advanced cancers. Using immunoSEQ multiplex PCR, the repertoire was profiled, and TCRdb retains in-frame clones only, with some absent. The table lists under 100,000 clones, 80% to 90% of them singletons, with less than 6.5% in the top ten. This sample comprised CD4+ or CD8+ T cells sorted from blood, obtained in a trial of the OX40 agonist ivuxolimab. These receptors were taken from an adult with an advanced solid tumor such as melanoma, head and neck, liver or kidney cancer.

The chain uses TRBV27 and TRBJ2-7; TRBD2 matches 7 bases. The CDR3 consists of 17 residues. The V and J ends lost 8 bases and 6 bases, in that order; junction bases with no gene match: 22. CDR1 and CDR2 from the germline V gene are MNHEY and SMNVEV (reference sequence). CDR3 DNA: TGTGCCAGCCCGTATCTGGCGGGGACTATCCCCGCCTGCGAGCAGTACTTC. Its translation is CASPYLAGTIPACEQYF.

The genes are TRBV15 and TRBJ1-2, with 8 bases lining up with TRBD1. The CDR3 extends over 15 amino acids. CDR1 is LNHNV, CDR2 YYDKDF, per germline (reference sequence). J gave up 6 bases and V 3 bases, and 9 bases lay outside the gene matches. The CDR3 DNA is TGTGCCACCAGCAGGACCTTGGACAGGGTTGATGGCTACACCTTC. It encodes CATSRTLDRVDGYTF.

The J gene is TRBJ2-3, the V gene TRBV10-1, with D unresolved. Germline V lookup: CDR1 WNHNN, CDR2 SYGVQD (reference sequence). Trimming shortened V by 3 bases and J by 4 bases, and 14 bases separated the two germline ends. There are 15 residues in the CDR3. The CDR3 nucleotides read TGCGCCAGCAGTGACCGGACGGGCGCCTCAGATACGCAGTATTTT. Its protein is CASSDRTGASDTQYF.

In regard to this clone: Distinct nucleotide sequences in the sample also encode this CDR3. This sequence joins TRBV5-6 and TRBJ2-5, with D unclear. This CDR3 has 11 residues. The V and J ends lost 1 base and 5 bases respectively, with 3 bases between them. CDR1 and CDR2 from the germline V gene are SGHDT and YYEEEE. Here the CDR3 DNA reads TGTGCCAGCAGCTTGCAGGAGACCCAGTACTTC. Encoded protein: CASSLQETQYF.

This clone was seen more than once but under ten times. The CDR3 nucleotides are TGCGCCAGCAGCCAAGAGAGCGGACCCTACGAGCAGTACTTC. As protein: CASSQESGPYEQYF. The chain couples TRBV4-3 to TRBJ2-7; D perhaps matches TRBD2 (5 bases). The CDR3 is made up of 14 amino acids. The V gene lost 0 bases and the J gene lost 2 bases, with 8 bases spanning the gap. CDR1 LGHNA and CDR2 YSLEER come from the germline V gene.

J is TRBJ1-6 and V is TRBV19; D is undetermined. Germline V gene lookup returns CDR1 LNHDA and CDR2 SQIVND (reference sequence). Deletions cut 6 bases from V and 5 bases from J, with 11 bases between. The CDR3 length is 14 residues. The CDR3 sequence is CASRSRMDNSPLHF. Here the CDR3 DNA reads TGTGCCAGTAGATCACGTATGGATAATTCACCCCTCCACTTT.

The chain recombines TRBV29-1 with TRBJ1-1; 8 bases are a match to TRBD1. Germline trimming cut 7 bases from V and 4 bases from J; bases unmatched to any gene: 2. The CDR3 spans 11 residues. CDR1 SQVTM and CDR2 ANQGSEA come from the germline V gene. The DNA for the CDR3 is TGCAGCGGAACAGGGGGCACTGAAGCTTTCTTT. This encodes CSGTGGTEAFF.

The chain recombines TRBV4-3 with TRBJ1-5; the D gene is possibly TRBD1 (5 bases). The V end was cut by 0 bases, the J end by 0 bases, with 9 bases between. This CDR3 is 16 amino acids long. CDR1 is LGHNA and CDR2 is YSLEER in the germline V gene. CDR3 region: CASSQDRVASNQPQHF. DNA of the CDR3: TGCGCCAGCAGCCAAGACAGGGTTGCTAGCAATCAGCCCCAGCATTTT.

This clone was detected once. The chain has TRBV5-1 and TRBJ2-1, with 7 bases matching TRBD1. Germline CDR1 is SGHRS and CDR2 is YFSETQ. Trimming cost V 4 bases and J 4 bases; bases outside gene matches: 8. CDR3 length equals 15 residues. The CDR3 DNA follows: TGCGCCAGCAGCCCCGGACAGGCCGATTACAATGAGCAGTTCTTC. This sequence encodes CASSPGQADYNEQFF.

V gene TRBV9 combines with J gene TRBJ2-4; D might be TRBD2 (6 bases). Germline CDR1 SGDLS, CDR2 YYNGEE. This CDR3 spans 18 amino acids. V gave up 3 bases and J gave up 0 bases, with 19 bases separating them. This chain's CDR3 is CASSGDTGEPIAKNIQYF. The DNA of the CDR3 is TGTGCCAGCAGCGGAGACACGGGGGAGCCAATAGCCAAAAACATTCAGTACTTC.